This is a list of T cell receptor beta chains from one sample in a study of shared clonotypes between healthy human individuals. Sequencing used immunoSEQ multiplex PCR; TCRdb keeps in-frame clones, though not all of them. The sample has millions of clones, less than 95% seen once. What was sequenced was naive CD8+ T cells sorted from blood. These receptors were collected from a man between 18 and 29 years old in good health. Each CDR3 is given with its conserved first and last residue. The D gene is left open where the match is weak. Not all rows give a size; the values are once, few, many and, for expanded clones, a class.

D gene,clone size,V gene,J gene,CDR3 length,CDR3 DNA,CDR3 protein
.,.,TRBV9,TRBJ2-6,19,TGTGCCAGCAGCGCTGGTCCGGGACCCAAAACCTCTGGGGCCAACGTCCTGACTTTC,CASSAGPGPKTSGANVLTF
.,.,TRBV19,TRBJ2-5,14,TGTGCCAGTAGTACTAGGACGTACCAAGAGACCCAGTACTTC,CASSTRTYQETQYF
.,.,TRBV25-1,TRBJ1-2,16,TGTGCCAGCAGTGACGGTGGGGGGACCTTTAACTATGGCTACACCTTC,CASSDGGGTFNYGYTF
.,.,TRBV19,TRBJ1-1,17,TGTGCCAGTAGTATAGGGGCAGATCCAGTGTTGGACACTGAAGCTTTCTTT,CASSIGADPVLDTEAFF
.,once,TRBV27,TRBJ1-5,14,TGTGCCAGCAGTTTAGGGGGTATGGAGGGGCCCCAGCATTTT,CASSLGGMEGPQHF
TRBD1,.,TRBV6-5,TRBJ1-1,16,TGTGCCAGCAGTTACTCGTTAGGGGGCCTGAACACTGAAGCTTTCTTT,CASSYSLGGLNTEAFF
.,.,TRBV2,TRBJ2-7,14,TGTGCCAGCACTGGGGGGGACAAGCCCTACGAGCAGTACTTC,CASTGGDKPYEQYF
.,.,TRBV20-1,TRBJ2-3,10,TGCAGTGCTTTTGGAGATACGCAGTATTTT,CSAFGDTQYF
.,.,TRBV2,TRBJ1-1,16,TGTGCCAGCAGTGACTCCAGAGAGGACCCGAACACTGAAGCTTTCTTT,CASSDSREDPNTEAFF
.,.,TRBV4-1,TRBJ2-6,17,TGCGCCAGCAGCCAAAACCCTCCCCCGGCCGGGGCCAACGTCCTGACTTTC,CASSQNPPPAGANVLTF
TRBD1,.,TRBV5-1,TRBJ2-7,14,TGCGCCAGCAGCGCGACAGGGGAAGAGTACGAGCAGTACTTC,CASSATGEEYEQYF
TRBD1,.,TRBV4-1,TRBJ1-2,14,TGCGCCAGCAGGCACACAGGGGGAGGCGAGGGCTACACCTTC,CASRHTGGGEGYTF
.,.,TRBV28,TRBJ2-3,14,TGTGCCAGCAGTTTAGTTGGGGGCGACGATACGCAGTATTTT,CASSLVGGDDTQYF
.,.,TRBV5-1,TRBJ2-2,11,TGCGCCAGCAGCTTGTTAGGGGAGCTGTTTTTT,CASSLLGELFF
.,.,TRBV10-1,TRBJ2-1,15,TGCGCCAGCAGTGAGGACGGTAGTAACTACAATGAGCAGTTCTTC,CASSEDGSNYNEQFF
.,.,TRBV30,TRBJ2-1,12,TGTGCCTGGGGGGGCCTGGGAGGTGAGCAGTTCTTC,CAWGGLGGEQFF
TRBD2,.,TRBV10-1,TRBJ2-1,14,TGCGCCAGCAGTGATATTAGCGGGGACAATGAGCAGTTCTTC,CASSDISGDNEQFF
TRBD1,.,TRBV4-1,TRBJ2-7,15,TGCGCCAGCACCATGAAGACAGGGTCCTCCTACGAGCAGTACTTC,CASTMKTGSSYEQYF
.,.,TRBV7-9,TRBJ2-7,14,TGTGCCAGCAGCCCAGTAGGCGGTTTCGGTGAGCAGTACTTC,CASSPVGGFGEQYF
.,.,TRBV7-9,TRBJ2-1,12,TGTGCCAGCAGCCAGACAGCACTACCACAGTTCTTC,CASSQTALPQFF
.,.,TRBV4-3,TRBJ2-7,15,TGCGCCAGCAGCCAAGATTTACCGAATTACTACGAGCAGTACTTC,CASSQDLPNYYEQYF
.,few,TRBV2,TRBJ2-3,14,TGTGCCAGCAGTGAGGAGGGGATCGGGGATACGCAGTATTTT,CASSEEGIGDTQYF
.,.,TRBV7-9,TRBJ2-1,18,TGTGCCAGCAGCTTAGCACGCGGACGGAGCGGTTCCTACAATGAGCAGTTCTTC,CASSLARGRSGSYNEQFF
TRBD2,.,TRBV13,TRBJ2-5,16,TGTGCCAGCAGCTGGATCTTAGCGGGGACGCAAGAGACCCAGTACTTC,CASSWILAGTQETQYF
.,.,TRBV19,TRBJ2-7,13,TGTGCCAGTAGTAAGTCTGCCGCGGGGGAGCAGTACTTC,CASSKSAAGEQYF
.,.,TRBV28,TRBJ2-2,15,TGTGCCAGCAGGGCGGGGTCAGGGGACACCGGGGAGCTGTTTTTT,CASRAGSGDTGELFF
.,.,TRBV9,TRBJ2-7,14,TGTGCCAGCAGCCTCCCCCGAGGGTGCTACGAGCAGTACTTC,CASSLPRGCYEQYF
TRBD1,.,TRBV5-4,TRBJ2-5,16,TGTGCCAGCAGCTTGGTTTGGACAGGTGACCAAGAGACCCAGTACTTC,CASSLVWTGDQETQYF
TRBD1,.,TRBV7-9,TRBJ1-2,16,TGTGCCAGCAGCTTAGAGCAGGGACAGGAGATTTATGGCTACACCTTC,CASSLEQGQEIYGYTF
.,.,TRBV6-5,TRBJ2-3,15,TGTGCCAGCAGTTACTCGATGGCGGGCACAGATACGCAGTATTTT,CASSYSMAGTDTQYF
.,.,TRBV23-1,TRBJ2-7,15,TGCGCCAGCAGTCAATCCACAGGCCCAACCTACGAGCAGTACTTC,CASSQSTGPTYEQYF
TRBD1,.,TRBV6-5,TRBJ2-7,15,TGTGCCAGCAGTTACGTGGGACAGGGGGCTGGCGAGCAGTACTTC,CASSYVGQGAGEQYF
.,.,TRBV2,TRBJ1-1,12,TGTGCCAGCAGTGCGGGAGTTACTGAAGCTTTCTTT,CASSAGVTEAFF
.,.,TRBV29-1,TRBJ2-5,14,TGCAGCGCCACCCGGACAGAAGTTCAAGAGACCCAGTACTTC,CSATRTEVQETQYF
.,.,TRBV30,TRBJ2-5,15,TGTGCCTGGAGTTTCGGGTCTACGGAACAAGAGACCCAGTACTTC,CAWSFGSTEQETQYF
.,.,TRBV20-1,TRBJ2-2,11,TGCAGTGCTAGTAAGGCCGGGGAGCTGTTTTTT,CSASKAGELFF
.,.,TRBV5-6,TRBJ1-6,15,TGTGCCAGCAGCTGGGGGACGGGCAATAATTCACCCCTCCACTTT,CASSWGTGNNSPLHF
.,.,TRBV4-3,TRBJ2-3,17,TGCGCCAGCAGCCAGAGGAACATGATGTATACTGCAGATACGCAGTATTTT,CASSQRNMMYTADTQYF
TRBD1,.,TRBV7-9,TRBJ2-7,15,TGTGCCAGCAGCTCCACAGGGGTAGTGTCCTACGAGCAGTACTTC,CASSSTGVVSYEQYF